Below are 10 T cell receptor beta chains sequenced from a single sample in a study of blood T cell repertoires in COVID-19. Sequencing was performed with immunoSEQ multiplex PCR; in TCRdb, only in-frame clones are kept and a portion is missing. This table holds 200,000 to 250,000 clones, 83% found once. The sequenced sample consisted of peripheral blood. The receptors were gathered from a young woman with COVID-19, enrolled during active disease.

The rearrangement uses TRBV18 and TRBJ1-2; D possibly corresponds to TRBD1 (6 bases). The V and J ends lost 3 bases and 0 bases respectively, with 11 bases between them. This CDR3 is built from 15 residues. Germline CDR1 reads KGHSH; CDR2 reads LQKENI. Here the CDR3 reads CASSPDQGSNYGYTF. The CDR3 nucleotides are TGTGCCAGCTCACCGGATCAGGGGTCTAACTATGGCTACACCTTC.

The chain employs TRBV19 and TRBJ2-5; 10 bases fit TRBD2. The CDR3 is made up of 14 amino acids. In germline, CDR1 is LNHDA, CDR2 SQIVND (reference sequence). V lost 3 bases, J lost 7 bases, and 5 bases stayed unmatched. The CDR3 nucleotides read TGTGCCAGTAGTATGAGCGGGAGGGCCGGGACCCAGTACTTC. Protein: CASSMSGRAGTQYF.

The chain joins TRBV30 to TRBJ2-7, with D perhaps TRBD1 (6 bases). Trimming cost V 2 bases and J 6 bases, with 11 bases left between them. Per germline, CDR1 GTSNPN and CDR2 SVGIG (reference sequence). The CDR3 length is 12 residues. CDR3 in DNA: TGTGCCTGGAGTTTACAGGGTCTCGAGCAGTACTTC. This codes for CAWSLQGLEQYF.

This clone was observed a few times. The chain is built from TRBV5-6 and TRBJ2-1; D is ambiguous. Germline V CDR1 and CDR2: SGHDT, YYEEEE. The length of the CDR3 is 15 residues. Trimming took off 1 base at V and 2 bases at J, with 10 bases between the two ends. For the CDR3, the DNA is TGTGCCAGCAGCTTGAGTCTCAGGCCCTACAATGAGCAGTTCTTC. It is translated as CASSLSLRPYNEQFF.

The V gene is TRBV10-3, the J gene TRBJ2-5, with 16 bases that match TRBD2. The ends lost 6 bases at V and 5 bases at J; junction bases unmatched: 12. Per germline, CDR1 ENHRY and CDR2 SYGVKD. The CDR3 is 18 amino acids. CDR3 region: CAISPGLAGGLTGETQYF. The DNA of the CDR3 is TGTGCCATCAGCCCGGGACTAGCGGGAGGGCTGACGGGGGAGACCCAGTACTTC.

On this clone: The sample holds other DNA sequences that translate to the same CDR3. V usage is TRBV11-2 and J usage is TRBJ1-1; D unclear. The germline V gene has CDR1 SGHAT and CDR2 FQNNGV. The CDR3 has 11 residues. V was clipped by 5 bases and J by 5 bases, with 6 bases between them. The CDR3 here is CASSLRTEAFF. The CDR3 DNA follows: TGTGCCAGCAGCCTGAGGACTGAAGCTTTCTTT.

The chain combines TRBV3-1 (or the pseudogene TRBV3-2) with TRBJ2-7; D might be TRBD1 (6 bases). The V and J ends lost 2 bases and 5 bases respectively, with 19 bases between them. CDR3 length: 16 residues. Per the germline V gene, CDR1 is LGHDT and CDR2 is YNNKEL (reference sequence). CDR3 residues: CASSQRPRTAPHEQYF. CDR3 DNA sequence: TGTGCCAGCAGCCAAAGGCCCCGGACAGCCCCACACGAGCAGTACTTC.

This clone was detected only a few times. The chain links TRBV7-2 to TRBJ1-4; TRBD1 matches at 8 bases. CDR3 length: 15 amino acids. Losses at the gene ends were 1 base for V and 7 bases for J; bases not matched to a gene: 5. The germline V gene encodes CDR1 SGHTA and CDR2 FQGNSA. CDR3 sequence: CASSLVAGGGEKLFF. In DNA, the CDR3 is TGTGCCAGCAGCTTAGTGGCAGGGGGCGGTGAAAAACTGTTTTTT.

The V gene is TRBV5-1, the J gene TRBJ2-3; possibly TRBD1 for D (5 bases). CDR3 length equals 15 residues. V lost 0 bases and J lost 3, with 11 bases in between. Germline CDR1 and CDR2: SGHRS and YFSETQ. The CDR3: CASSLVDRRTDTQYF. The CDR3 bases are TGCGCCAGCAGCTTGGTAGACAGAAGGACAGATACGCAGTATTTT.

The V call is TRBV30, the J call TRBJ1-6; no clear D gene. CDR1 and CDR2 from the germline V gene are GTSNPN and SVGIG (reference sequence). The CDR3 consists of 15 residues. The ends were cut back, 2 bases at V and 6 bases at J, with 14 bases in the middle. The CDR3 DNA reads as TGTGCCTGGAGTTCCGGAGCGGGTGGTAATTCACCCCTCCACTTT. Translated, it gives CAWSSGAGGNSPLHF.